This TCR beta chain comes out of a study of T cells in Graves' hyperthyroidism and ophthalmopathy. Amplification targeted TCR beta CDR3 regions from RNA transcripts. HTBI primers were employed in a first-round RT-PCR of the TCR CDR3. TCRdb used MiXCR to reprocess the multiplex PCR reads, holding one entry per CDR3 protein. This table holds 200,000 to 250,000 distinct CDR3 sequences, around 18% found once. The V gene lost 3 bases and the J gene lost 5 bases, with 16 bases spanning the gap. The CDR3 sequence is 15 residues long. CDR1 and CDR2 from the germline V gene are KGHSH and LQKENI. This clonotype has just a few counts.

The rearrangement uses TRBV18 and TRBJ2-5, with a weak D call TRBD1 (7 bases). The TCR sequence derives from a middle-aged man with Graves' hyperthyroidism. Sequences were obtained from blood. CDR3 in amino acids: CASSPGTGAGETQYF. The CDR3 region has the DNA TGTGCCAGCTCACCCGGAACAGGGGCGGGGGAGACCCAGTACTTC. The full variable domain, completed using reference TRBV18 and TRBJ2-5, is NAGVMQNPRHLVRRRGQEARLRCSPMKGHSHVYWYRQLPEEGLKFMVYLQKENIIDESGMPKERFSAEFPKEGPSILRIQQVVRGDSAAYFCASSPGTGAGETQYFGPGTRLLVL.